The next 14 T cell receptor beta chains were all read from a single sample in a study of blood T cells in healthy people across ages. Sample-barcoded 5' priming and a J-beta primer mix drove a second PCR of roughly 7 to 11 cycles. TCRdb passed the 5' RACE reads through MiXCR, listing each CDR3 protein once. The repertoire holds 900,000 to 950,000 distinct CDR3 sequences, with roughly 29% as singletons. The sample also formed part of further work on T cells of mothers and their children.

Sequencing was done on a sample of blood. The receptors come from a woman in her forties in good health.

CDR3 in amino acids: CSAPGGARNTEAFF. Here the CDR3 DNA reads TGCAGTGCTCCTGGGGGCGCGAGAAACACTGAAGCTTTCTTT. This chain uses TRBV20-1 with TRBJ1-1, with D perhaps matching TRBD1 (6 bases). The V gene's germline CDR1 is DFQATT and CDR2 SNEGSKA (reference sequence). The CDR3 loop spans 14 amino acids. The V end lost 5 bases, the J end lost 2 bases, and 15 bases lay between the germline ends.

The chain employs TRBV5-1 and TRBJ2-5; 8 bases are shared with TRBD1. The J call is doubtful: the DNA matches TRBJ2-7 better. The CDR3 length is 15 residues. The germline V gene has CDR1 SGHRS and CDR2 YFSETQ. The CDR3 reads CASSFGTGPFSEQYF. CDR3 sequence (DNA): TGCGCCAGCAGCTTCGGGACAGGACCCTTCTCCGAGCAGTACTTC.

This clonotype was observed many times. CDR3 nucleotide sequence: TGTGCCAGCAGCTCGACCGGGGGTACTGACTATGGCTACACCTTC. Translated, it gives CASSSTGGTDYGYTF. V usage is TRBV7-3 and J usage is TRBJ1-2; TRBD1 is a possible D gene (5 bases). This CDR3 is built from 15 residues. Trimming removed 4 bases from V and 3 bases from J, with 15 bases in between. Germline CDR1 is SGHTA and CDR2 is FQGTGA.

This clonotype appeared many times. V usage is TRBV7-2 and J usage is TRBJ2-5; D is unclear. Germline V lookup: CDR1 SGHTA, CDR2 FQGNSA. This CDR3 region has 13 residues. V dropped 0 bases and J dropped 5 bases, with 7 bases sitting between them. The CDR3 DNA reads as TGTGCCAGCAGCTTAGCCCCCCTTGAGACCCAGTACTTC. Its translation is CASSLAPLETQYF.

The chain carries TRBV10-3 and TRBJ2-7; D is perhaps TRBD1 (6 bases). The germline V gene encodes CDR1 ENHRY and CDR2 SYGVKD. Trimming took 6 bases from V and 0 from J, leaving 12 bases between them. The CDR3 runs to 14 residues. The CDR3 DNA reads TGTGCCATCAGGTCGGACAGAAGCTCCTACGAGCAGTACTTC. Its protein is CAIRSDRSSYEQYF.

This rearrangement joins TRBV5-1 to TRBJ2-1; tentatively, D is TRBD1 or TRBD2 (5 bases each). CDR3 length: 15 residues. Germline lookup yields CDR1 SGHRS and CDR2 YFSETQ. V shed 0 bases and J shed 10 bases, with 17 bases lying between them. CDR3 residues: CASSLVPNTEGEQFF. In DNA, the CDR3 is TGCGCCAGCAGCTTGGTTCCCAACACCGAGGGGGAGCAGTTCTTC.

Of note for this clonotype: This sequence may be a read error, since a much larger clone differs from it by one base. The genes are TRBV7-2 and TRBJ1-6; D might be TRBD1 (5 bases). The germline V gene encodes CDR1 SGHTA and CDR2 FQGNSA. The V end was cut by 2 bases, the J end by 5 bases, with 10 bases between. This CDR3 has 15 residues. The CDR3 sequence is CASSLSRADNSPLHF. The CDR3 DNA reads as TGTGCCAGCAGCTTATCCAGGGCTGATAATTCACCCCTCCACTTT.

V gene TRBV6-6 combines with J gene TRBJ2-5; a possible D gene is TRBD2 (5 bases). V was shortened by 6 bases and J by 4 bases, with 18 bases between the two germline ends. The CDR3 is 15 residues long. CDR1 is MNHNY and CDR2 is SVGAGI in the germline V gene (reference sequence). The CDR3 is CASSPRAGGGETQYF. The CDR3 region has the DNA TGTGCCAGCAGCCCCCGCGCAGGAGGTGGAGAGACCCAGTACTTC.

This clonotype was found many times. V and J are TRBV10-3 and TRBJ2-1; D possibly corresponds to TRBD1 (6 bases). V was cut by 4 bases and J by 8 bases, with 12 bases left in between. The CDR3 length is 13 residues. Germline-derived CDR1 and CDR2 are ENHRY and SYGVKD. CDR3 loop: CAISAGQFDEQFF. CDR3 bases: TGTGCCATCAGTGCAGGACAGTTCGATGAGCAGTTCTTC.

Ten or more counts support this clonotype. J is TRBJ2-1 and V is TRBV11-2, with D possibly TRBD1 on 6 matching bases. Germline CDR1 and CDR2: SGHAT and FQNNGV. The V gene lost 5 bases and the J gene lost 4 bases, with 21 bases spanning the gap. The CDR3 sequence is 17 residues long. DNA for the CDR3: TGTGCCAGCAGCCTCACCGGGACCCTAAGGGGGTACAATGAGCAGTTCTTC. This codes for CASSLTGTLRGYNEQFF.

This clonotype was counted only a few times. The J gene is TRBJ2-3, the V gene TRBV11-2, with 13 bases fitting TRBD2. The germline gives CDR1 SGHAT, CDR2 FQNNGV. J was trimmed by 4 bases and V by 2 bases; bases with no gene match: 6. The CDR3 has 17 amino acids. CDR3 loop: CASSLTSGGAGADTQYF. The CDR3 coding sequence is TGTGCCAGCAGCTTAACTAGCGGGGGGGCCGGAGCAGATACGCAGTATTTT.

CDR3 bases: TGTGCCAGCAGCTCGAGAGACAGGGCAGTCGGAGAGACCCAGTACTTC. This sequence encodes CASSSRDRAVGETQYF. This sequence joins TRBV5-8 and TRBJ2-5, with 7 bases aligning to TRBD1. Germline CDR1 is SGHTS and CDR2 is YDEGEE. CDR3 length equals 16 residues. The V and J ends lost 3 bases and 4 bases, in that order; junction bases with no gene match: 12.

The gene calls are TRBV28 and TRBJ1-2, with D possibly TRBD1 on 5 matching bases. The length of the CDR3 is 14 residues. The germline V gene has CDR1 MDHEN and CDR2 SYDVKM. V lost 6 bases, J lost 4 bases, and 15 bases lay in between. The CDR3 region is CASSWDGPFYGYTF. In DNA, the CDR3 is TGTGCCAGCAGCTGGGACGGCCCTTTCTATGGCTACACCTTC.

Ten or more counts support this clonotype. The chain recombines TRBV6-2 or TRBV6-3 with TRBJ2-7; D is perhaps TRBD2 (5 bases). Deletions cut 7 bases from V and 4 bases from J, with 14 bases between. Germline CDR1 and CDR2: MNHEY and SVGEGT. The CDR3 spans 13 residues. The CDR3 here is CASTRGAVYEQYF. CDR3 DNA: TGTGCCAGCACCAGAGGAGCGGTTTACGAGCAGTACTTC.